This TCR beta chain emerged from a study of cytomegalovirus exposure and HLA in healthy donors. Amplification used 60 Vbeta primers and 13 Jbeta primers. Clones were sequenced by immunoSEQ multiplex PCR, and TCRdb holds only the in-frame ones, with some missing. The sample includes about 150,000 clones. The CDR3 runs 14 residues. V lost 0 bases and J lost 5; bases outside the gene matches: 1. Germline lookup yields CDR1 SGHRS and CDR2 YFSETQ. Sequenced material: PBMCs. The receptor was derived from a woman between 45 and 65 years old in good health and CMV-seronegative. The genes are TRBV5-1 and TRBJ1-4, with TRBD1 identical over 7 bases. CDR3 region: CASSLDRGNEKLFF. Here the CDR3 DNA reads TGCGCCAGCAGCTTGGACAGGGGAAATGAAAAACTGTTTTTT.